The source of this T cell receptor (beta chain) is a study of cytomegalovirus exposure and HLA in healthy donors. General study results and limits: HLA alleles showed associations with fewer than 20,000 TCR beta sequences in a later analysis, at a 0.05 false discovery rate. Some V segments, including TRBV6-2 and TRBV6-3, were excluded as indistinguishable.

The study sampled nominally healthy donors, though unrecorded immune exposures were likely. The PCR had 60 Vbeta and 13 Jbeta primers. Authors' processing steps: In a later analysis, around 10 million of 75 million to 90 million unique beta chains occurred in at least two donors. Repertoires were generated with immunoSEQ multiplex PCR, while TCRdb's copy carries only in-frame clones and drops some. The V and J calls and clone size come from that table; D and trimming were worked out from the DNA. The sample lists 100,000 to 150,000 clones, 80% occurring once. The germline CDR1 and CDR2 sequences are SGHRS and YFSETQ. The CDR3 runs 16 residues. V lost 1 base to trimming and J lost 4 bases; unmatched junction nucleotides: 9. About this clone itself: Antigen unknown.

The rearrangement uses TRBV5-1 and TRBJ2-7, with TRBD2 identical over 9 bases. The source is a female donor in good health and CMV-seronegative. What was sequenced was PBMCs. CDR3 coding DNA: TGCGCCAGCAGCTTGAACGGCGGGAGGGCCTCGTACGAGCAGTACTTC. Translating gives CASSLNGGRASYEQYF.